This TCR beta chain came from a study of neurological immune-mediated disorders. Broader study findings: None of the CDR3 amino acid sequences of expanded clones were shared across subjects, and this suggested private repertoires in all groups. TCR clonal expansion peaked in HTLV-1-associated myelopathy patients and was lowest in multiple sclerosis patients.

The method for making cDNA was 5'RACE, and it used 10-nucleotide random UMIs. TCRdb processed the 5' RACE reads anew with MiXCR; each CDR3 protein has one entry. The sample records approximately 48,000 distinct CDR3 sequences, about 9.4% being singletons. In the case of this clonotype: Antigen specificity is unknown. Since the CDR3 does not end with the conserved phenylalanine or tryptophan, this likely comes from a read error.

2 million PBMCs stored at -80 C were the source of the unsorted libraries. This CDR3 is built from 11 residues. The rearrangement uses TRBV12-3 or TRBV12-4 and TRBJ2-1, with D uncertain. Sequencing was performed on PBMCs. This receptor was taken from a man aged 65 to 79 with HTLV-1-associated myelopathy (HAM/TSP). CDR3 protein: CVSSLLGEQFL. CDR3 coding DNA: TGTGTCAGCAGTTTGTTGGGGGAGCAGTTCTTG.